A selection of T cell receptor beta chains follows, all from one sample in a study of blood T cells in healthy people across ages. A single record per CDR3 protein comes from TCRdb applying MiXCR to the 5' RACE reads. This sample yields 1,500,000 or so distinct CDR3 sequences, of which roughly two fifths are seen a single time; approximately 4.1% belongs to the top ten. Sequenced: blood. These receptors all stem from a woman younger than 30 in good health. CDR3s leave out the opening cysteine and the closing phenylalanine or tryptophan. The order of the fields is D gene, V gene, CDR3 protein. The D gene is left open where the match is weak.

D gene: -
V gene: TRBV13
CDR3 protein: ASSLWRQPYGYT

D gene: TRBD2
V gene: TRBV29-1
CDR3 protein: SATVSGGPETQY

D gene: -
V gene: TRBV20-1
CDR3 protein: SATLIGRPADTQY

D gene: -
V gene: TRBV13
CDR3 protein: ASSPTGRYNEKLF

D gene: -
V gene: TRBV9
CDR3 protein: ASSVGQFHTEAF

D gene: -
V gene: TRBV2
CDR3 protein: ASSERGDGNTEAF

D gene: TRBD2
V gene: TRBV2
CDR3 protein: ASRGAGVGYSTDTQY

D gene: -
V gene: TRBV13
CDR3 protein: ASSLRLATYEQY

D gene: -
V gene: TRBV20-1
CDR3 protein: SAPNPGTGYEKLF

D gene: -
V gene: TRBV7-2
CDR3 protein: ASSPCGETSTDTQY

D gene: -
V gene: TRBV4-3
CDR3 protein: ASSQETGRHQETQY

D gene: -
V gene: TRBV6-6
CDR3 protein: ASSYSWQDEQY

D gene: -
V gene: TRBV20-1
CDR3 protein: SASGGIEQY

D gene: TRBD1
V gene: TRBV27
CDR3 protein: ASSPWTGSNYGYT

D gene: -
V gene: TRBV9
CDR3 protein: ASSSFGGYGYT

D gene: -
V gene: TRBV27
CDR3 protein: ASSLGTKNIQY

D gene: -
V gene: TRBV7-4
CDR3 protein: ASSLVQYGYT

D gene: -
V gene: TRBV28
CDR3 protein: ASIGTEYGYT

D gene: TRBD1
V gene: TRBV7-9
CDR3 protein: ASSSIGTGPLSGYT

D gene: TRBD2
V gene: TRBV7-9
CDR3 protein: ASRSTIAGATDTQY

D gene: TRBD2
V gene: TRBV27
CDR3 protein: ASSLSGGYTQY

D gene: TRBD2
V gene: TRBV6-2/TRBV6-3
CDR3 protein: ASRPRTSGNTGELF

D gene: TRBD1
V gene: TRBV2
CDR3 protein: ASGQVLTKPQH